What follows is one TCR beta chain and its context. This clonotype was seen ten or more times. What this receptor recognizes is not known. No clone much larger than this one lies a single base away; base qualities are absent. This sample was included in a study of T cells in Graves' hyperthyroidism and ophthalmopathy (dated by TCRdb to the late 2010s). At the level of the whole study: Peripheral blood was collected at initial diagnosis, before any treatment. The approximately 95 discovery patients were divided at random into training and test sets in a 7:3 ratio. Whether ophthalmopathy could be predicted prospectively was tested in an independent validation cohort made up of 18 hyperthyroidism patients plus 17 patients who later progressed to ophthalmopathy. TCR V-J signatures able to tell the groups apart were searched for in a discovery cohort of 90 to 100 patients, of whom around 43 had Graves' ophthalmopathy and around 57 had stable Graves' hyperthyroidism. Thyroid tissue and blood T-cell repertoires from more than five Graves' hyperthyroidism patients were also compared in the study. Once sampling was done, hyperthyroidism patients were given methimazole at a starting dose of 30 mg daily, whereas ophthalmopathy patients were given high-dose intravenous methylprednisolone. The paper describes TCR Vbeta CDR3 sequencing of some 130 peripheral blood samples, made up of approximately 40 ophthalmopathy patients, approximately 76 hyperthyroidism patients and roughly 17 progressor patients.

The paper's findings and limits, for the study overall: Blood samples also contained most of the expanded thyroid clonotypes (frequency above 0.001), which suggests that blood repertoires may reflect thyroid immune responses. No statistical method was used to set the sample size in advance, and investigators knew the group allocation. Ophthalmopathy was separated from stable hyperthyroidism by a 13 V-J signature model, with 85% to 90% sensitivity and 81% to 82% specificity obtained in cross-validation and 80%/75% obtained in testing. In validation, progression to ophthalmopathy was predicted by the model with 55% to 71% sensitivity and about 72% specificity, a median of approximately 7.1 months before onset.

In the ophthalmopathy patients, disease was moderately to severely active, with a Clinical Activity Score of 3 or more, a NOSPECS grade of 4 or more, and a duration of less than 3 months. Patients with uncontrolled infections, other autoimmune diseases, pregnancy or lactation were excluded. Diagnoses were established on the basis of clinical symptoms, serum thyroxine and TRAb, thyroid ultrasound, and orbital computed tomography. Ficoll-Paque density gradient centrifugation was used to isolate PBMCs from 8.5 to 10 ml of fresh peripheral blood. Trizol reagent was used to extract total RNA, and RNA quality was then checked on an Agilent 2100 Bioanalyzer. The CDR3 runs 15 residues from the cysteine to the phenylalanine. Just the 45-base CDR3 DNA is kept, in frame starting at base 1. CDR1 and CDR2 are drawn from the germline V gene (reference sequence): LNHNV, YYDKDF. Germline trimming amounts to 2 bases on V and 3 bases on J, with 5 as the count of junction bases outside the gene matches.

Amplification of TCR beta CDR3 regions was carried out from RNA transcripts. The TCR CDR3 was subjected to a first round of RT-PCR using the HTBI primer set and the Qiagen OneStep RT-PCR kit. The libraries were constructed in a second round of multiplex PCR and then size-selected and purified. Libraries were sequenced paired-end with 100 bp reads on an Illumina HiSeq2000. In the original analysis: SOAPnuke was used to process the raw data, throwing out any read that contained adapters or uncalled bases, had a mean Phred below 15, or lacked an exact constant-primer or identifier match. COPE v1.2.5 was used to merge the high-quality paired reads, and each unique nucleotide sequence was defined as a clonotype. Clonotypes were aligned to IMGT TRBV, TRBD and TRBJ reference segments using MiTCR v1.1. Analysis was restricted to V-J combinations with a frequency above 0.0001, which covered 98% to 99.2% of repertoires. A TCS score was defined as the ratio between F50 (clonal expansion) and ExV (chaos), using BLOSUM62-based TCRdist between CDR3 peptides within each V-J. Welch's t-statistics and random forest reduced 450 to 600 V-J features to 10 to 15, which were used in a naive Bayes classifier (R e1071). In-frame beta chains were kept once TCRdb had trimmed the public reads at Q25 with fastp and called clones with MiXCR. All rows with the same CDR3 protein become a single entry with the most common DNA and genes. TCRdb's processing, not the authors', yielded these V and J calls. This sample holds 250,000 or so distinct CDR3 sequences; 16% were observed only once. The top ten clonotypes cover under 35% of the sample.

This clonotype was sampled from a woman between 18 and 30 years old with Graves' ophthalmopathy. The rearrangement combines TRBV15 with TRBJ1-1; TRBD1 agrees with 8 junctional bases. Source material: blood. The CDR3 sequence is CATSRPQGAYTEAFF. The DNA is as follows: TGTGCCACCAGCAGACCTCAGGGGGCCTACACTGAAGCTTTCTTT.